This T cell receptor (beta chain) was identified in a study of shared clonotypes between healthy human individuals. Whole-study context: Per donor, three plates held CD4 naive cells, three held CD4 memory, two held CD8 naive and one held CD8 memory.

Sequencing was performed with immunoSEQ multiplex PCR; in TCRdb, only in-frame clones are kept and a portion is missing. The table lists about 380,000 clones, just over 95% of them singletons. Germline lookup yields CDR1 KGHSH and CDR2 LQKENI. This CDR3 has 17 amino acids. With V trimmed by 3 bases and J by 1 base, 10 bases remained unmatched. The V and J genes are TRBV18 and TRBJ2-3; 7 bases agree with TRBD2. The source of this sequence is a man aged 30 to 45 in good health. The sequencing sample was made of memory CD8+ T cells sorted from blood. Specified subset: CD45RO+ cells pooled with CCR7-negative TemRA cells. The CDR3 spells CASSPTGLVRGTDTQYF. The CDR3 DNA is TGTGCCAGCTCACCTACCGGACTAGTTCGGGGCACAGATACGCAGTATTTT.